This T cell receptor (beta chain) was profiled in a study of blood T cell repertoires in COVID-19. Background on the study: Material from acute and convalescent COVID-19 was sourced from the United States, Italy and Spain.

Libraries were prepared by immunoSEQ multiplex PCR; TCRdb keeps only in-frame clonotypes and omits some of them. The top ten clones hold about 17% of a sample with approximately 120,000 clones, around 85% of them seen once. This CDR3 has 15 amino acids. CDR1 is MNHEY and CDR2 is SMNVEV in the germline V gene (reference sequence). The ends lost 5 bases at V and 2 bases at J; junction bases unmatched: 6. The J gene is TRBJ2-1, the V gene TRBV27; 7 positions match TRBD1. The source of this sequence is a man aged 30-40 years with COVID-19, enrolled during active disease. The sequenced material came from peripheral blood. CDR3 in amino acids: CASSHDRVAYNEQFF. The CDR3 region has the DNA TGTGCCAGCAGTCACGACAGGGTTGCCTACAATGAGCAGTTCTTC.